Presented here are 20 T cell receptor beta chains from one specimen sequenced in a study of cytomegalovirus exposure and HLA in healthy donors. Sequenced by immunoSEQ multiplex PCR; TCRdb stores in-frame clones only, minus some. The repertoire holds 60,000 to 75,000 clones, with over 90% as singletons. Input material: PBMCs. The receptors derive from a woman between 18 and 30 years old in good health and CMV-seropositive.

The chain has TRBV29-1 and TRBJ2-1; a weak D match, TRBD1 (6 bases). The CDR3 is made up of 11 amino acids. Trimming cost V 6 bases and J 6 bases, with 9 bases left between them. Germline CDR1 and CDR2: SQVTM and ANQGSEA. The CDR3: CSVLTGNEQFF. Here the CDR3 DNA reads TGCAGCGTCCTGACAGGCAATGAGCAGTTCTTC.

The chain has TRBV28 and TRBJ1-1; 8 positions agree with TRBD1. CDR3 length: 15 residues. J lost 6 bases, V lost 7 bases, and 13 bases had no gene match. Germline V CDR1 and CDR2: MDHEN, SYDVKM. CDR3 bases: TGTGCCAGCAAGCACCGGGACAGGCCGAGTGCTGAAGCTTTCTTT. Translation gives CASKHRDRPSAEAFF.

DNA for the CDR3: TGTGCCAGCAGCTTCCTCCTAGGGGGAGAGACCCAGTACTTC. Translation gives CASSFLLGGETQYF. The rearrangement uses TRBV7-9 and TRBJ2-5; TRBD1 might be the D (6 bases). Trimming pared 3 bases from V and 4 bases from J, leaving 12 bases between. There are 14 residues in the CDR3. Germline V gene sequence: CDR1 SEHNR, CDR2 FQNEAQ (reference sequence).

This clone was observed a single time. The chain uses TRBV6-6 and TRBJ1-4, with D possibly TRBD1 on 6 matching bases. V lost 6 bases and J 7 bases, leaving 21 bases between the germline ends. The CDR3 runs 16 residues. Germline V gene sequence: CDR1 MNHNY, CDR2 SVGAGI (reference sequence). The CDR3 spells CASSRRGEGGSEKLFF. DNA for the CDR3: TGTGCCAGCAGCCGCCGTGGGGAGGGGGGTAGTGAAAAACTGTTTTTT.

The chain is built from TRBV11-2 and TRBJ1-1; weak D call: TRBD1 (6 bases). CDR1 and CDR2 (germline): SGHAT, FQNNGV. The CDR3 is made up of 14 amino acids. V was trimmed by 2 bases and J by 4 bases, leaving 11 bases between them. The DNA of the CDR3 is TGTGCCAGCAGCTTAAGGGGGAGTGGCACTGAAGCTTTCTTT. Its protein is CASSLRGSGTEAFF.

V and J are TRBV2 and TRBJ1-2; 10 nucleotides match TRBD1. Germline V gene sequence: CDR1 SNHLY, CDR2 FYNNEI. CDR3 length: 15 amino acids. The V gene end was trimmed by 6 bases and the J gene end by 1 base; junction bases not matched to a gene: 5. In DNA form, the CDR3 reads TGTGCCAGCAGCGCCCGGGACAGGGGTAACTATGGCTACACCTTC. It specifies CASSARDRGNYGYTF. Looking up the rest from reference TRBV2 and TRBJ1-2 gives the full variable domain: EPEVTQTPSHQVTQMGQEVILRCVPISNHLYFYWYRQILGQKVEFLVSFYNNEISEKSEIFDDQFSVERPDGSNFTLKIRSTKLEDSAMYFCASSARDRGNYGYTFGSGTRLTVV.

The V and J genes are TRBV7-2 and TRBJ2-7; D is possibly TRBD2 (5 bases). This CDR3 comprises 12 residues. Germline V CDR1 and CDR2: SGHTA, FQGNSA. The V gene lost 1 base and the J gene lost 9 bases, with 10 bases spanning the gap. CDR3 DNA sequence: TGTGCCAGCAGCTTAGTTGGCAGCGGGCAGTACTTC. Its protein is CASSLVGSGQYF.

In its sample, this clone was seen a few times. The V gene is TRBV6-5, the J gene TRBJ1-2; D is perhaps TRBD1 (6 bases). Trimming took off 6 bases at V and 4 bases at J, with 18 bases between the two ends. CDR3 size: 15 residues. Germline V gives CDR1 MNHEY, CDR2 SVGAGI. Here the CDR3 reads CASRRDTSLGYGYTF. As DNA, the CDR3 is TGTGCCAGCAGGAGGGACACATCCTTGGGCTATGGCTACACCTTC.

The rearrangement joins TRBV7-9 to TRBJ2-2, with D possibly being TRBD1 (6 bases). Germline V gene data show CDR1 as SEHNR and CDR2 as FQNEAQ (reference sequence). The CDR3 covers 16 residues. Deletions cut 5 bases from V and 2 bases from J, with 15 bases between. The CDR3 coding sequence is TGTGCCAGCAGCCCAGAGGGACATACCAACACCGGGGAGCTGTTTTTT. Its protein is CASSPEGHTNTGELFF. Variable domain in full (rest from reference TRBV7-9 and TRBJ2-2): DTGVSQNPRHKITKRGQNVTFRCDPISEHNRLYWYRQTLGQGPEFLTYFQNEAQLEKSRLLSDRFSAERPKGSFSTLEIQRTEQGDSAMYLCASSPEGHTNTGELFFGEGSRLTVL.

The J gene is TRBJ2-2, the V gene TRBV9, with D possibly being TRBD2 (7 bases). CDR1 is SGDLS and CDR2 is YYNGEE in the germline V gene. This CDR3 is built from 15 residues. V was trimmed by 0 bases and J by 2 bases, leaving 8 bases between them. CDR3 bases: TGTGCCAGCAGCGTAGCGGGGGGCAACACCGGGGAGCTGTTTTTT. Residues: CASSVAGGNTGELFF.

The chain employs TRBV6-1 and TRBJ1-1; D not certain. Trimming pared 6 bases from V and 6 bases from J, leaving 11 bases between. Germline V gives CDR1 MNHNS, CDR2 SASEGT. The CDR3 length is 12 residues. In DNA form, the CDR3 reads TGTGCCAGCAGCCGGTGGGGAGCTGAAGCTTTCTTT. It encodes CASSRWGAEAFF.

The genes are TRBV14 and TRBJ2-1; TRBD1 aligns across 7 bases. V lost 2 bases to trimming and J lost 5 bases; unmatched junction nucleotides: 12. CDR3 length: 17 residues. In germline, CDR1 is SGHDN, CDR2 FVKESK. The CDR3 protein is CASSQLLGTAINNEQFF. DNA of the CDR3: TGTGCCAGCAGCCAACTATTAGGGACAGCCATCAACAATGAGCAGTTCTTC.

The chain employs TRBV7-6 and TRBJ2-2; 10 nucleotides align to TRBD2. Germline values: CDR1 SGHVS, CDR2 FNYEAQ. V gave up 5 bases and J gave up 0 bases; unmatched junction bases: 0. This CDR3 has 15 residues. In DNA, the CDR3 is TGTGCCAGCAGCGGACTAGCGGCGAACACCGGGGAGCTGTTTTTT. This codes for CASSGLAANTGELFF. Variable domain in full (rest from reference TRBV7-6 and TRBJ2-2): GAGVSQSPRYKVTKRGQDVALRCDPISGHVSLYWYRQALGQGPEFLTYFNYEAQQDKSGLPNDRFSAERPEGSISTLTIQRTEQRDSAMYRCASSGLAANTGELFFGEGSRLTVL.

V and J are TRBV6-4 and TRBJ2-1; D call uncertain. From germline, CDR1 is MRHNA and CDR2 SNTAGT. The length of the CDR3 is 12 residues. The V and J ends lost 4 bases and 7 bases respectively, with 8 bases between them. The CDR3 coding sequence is TGTGCCAGCAGTGCTGGCCGAAATGAGCAGTTCTTC. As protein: CASSAGRNEQFF.

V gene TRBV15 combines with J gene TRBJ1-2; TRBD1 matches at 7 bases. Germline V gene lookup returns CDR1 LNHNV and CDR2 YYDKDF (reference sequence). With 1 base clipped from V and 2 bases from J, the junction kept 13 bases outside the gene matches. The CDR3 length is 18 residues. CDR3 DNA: TGTGCCACCAGCAGAGTGCCCCGGGGGACAGAATTCAACTATGGCTACACCTTC. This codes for CATSRVPRGTEFNYGYTF.

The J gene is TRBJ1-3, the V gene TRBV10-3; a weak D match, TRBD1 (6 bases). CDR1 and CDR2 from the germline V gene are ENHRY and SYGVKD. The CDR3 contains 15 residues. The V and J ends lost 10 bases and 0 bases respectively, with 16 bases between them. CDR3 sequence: CATEGTGYSGNTIYF. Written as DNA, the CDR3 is TGTGCCACCGAGGGAACAGGGTACTCTGGAAACACCATATATTTT.

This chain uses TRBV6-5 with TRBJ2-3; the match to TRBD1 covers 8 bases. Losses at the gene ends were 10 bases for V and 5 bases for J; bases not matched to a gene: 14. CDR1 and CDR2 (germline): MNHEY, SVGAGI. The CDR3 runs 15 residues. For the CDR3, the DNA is TGTGCCACGAGGATAAACAGGGGGTTCGAAGATACGCAGTATTTT. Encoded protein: CATRINRGFEDTQYF.

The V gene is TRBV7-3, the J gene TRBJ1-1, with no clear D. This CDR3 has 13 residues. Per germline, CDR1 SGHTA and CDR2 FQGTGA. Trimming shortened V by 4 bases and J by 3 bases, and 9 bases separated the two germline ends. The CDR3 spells CASSYTPDTEAFF. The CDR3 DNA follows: TGTGCCAGCAGCTACACACCAGACACTGAAGCTTTCTTT.

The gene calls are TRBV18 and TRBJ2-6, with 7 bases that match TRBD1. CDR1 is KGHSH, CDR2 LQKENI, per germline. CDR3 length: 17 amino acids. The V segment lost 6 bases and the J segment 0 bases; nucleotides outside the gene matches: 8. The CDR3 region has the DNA TGTGCCAGCTCGCCGGGACAGCTAGACTCTGGGGCCAACGTCCTGACTTTC. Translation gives CASSPGQLDSGANVLTF.

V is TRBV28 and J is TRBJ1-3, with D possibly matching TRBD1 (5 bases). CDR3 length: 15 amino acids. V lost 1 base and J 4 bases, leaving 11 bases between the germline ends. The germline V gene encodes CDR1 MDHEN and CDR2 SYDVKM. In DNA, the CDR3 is TGTGCCAGCAGTTTATTTGGGGGGACCGGAAACACCATATATTTT. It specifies CASSLFGGTGNTIYF.